The next 25 T cell receptor beta chains were all read from a single sample in a study of T cells in Graves' hyperthyroidism and ophthalmopathy. The CDR3 regions of TCR beta were amplified from RNA transcripts. The primer set for the first-round RT-PCR of the TCR CDR3 was HTBI. TCRdb reanalysed the multiplex PCR reads using MiXCR and keeps one entry per CDR3 protein. The sample yields around 540,000 distinct CDR3 sequences, about 16% seen once. What was sequenced was blood. The receptors come from a woman aged 25 to 39 with Graves' ophthalmopathy.

This clonotype was seen at least ten times. CDR3 amino acids: CASSLQGANTEAFF. CDR3 nucleotides: TGTGCCAGCAGCCTACAGGGGGCGAACACTGAAGCTTTCTTT. The V call is TRBV11-1, the J call TRBJ1-1; 9 nucleotides align to TRBD1. Germline CDR1 reads SGHAT; CDR2 reads FQDESV (reference sequence). With V trimmed by 5 bases and J by 1 base, 2 bases remained unmatched. CDR3 length equals 14 residues.

This clonotype was seen at least ten times. J is TRBJ2-7 and V is TRBV9; possible D gene TRBD2, 5 bases. V was clipped by 2 bases and J by 7 bases, with 16 bases between them. This CDR3 is 14 amino acids long. CDR1 and CDR2 (germline): SGDLS, YYNGEE. CDR3 DNA sequence: TGTGCCAGCAGCGTTGCGGGCACCAGCCTTGAGCAGTACTTC. It is translated as CASSVAGTSLEQYF.

This clonotype has more than one count but fewer than ten. The rearrangement joins TRBV12-3 or TRBV12-4 to TRBJ2-1; 7 positions agree with TRBD2. The CDR3 consists of 15 residues. Trimming took 8 bases from V and 0 from J; bases not matched to a gene: 7. CDR3 sequence reads: CASQTGRNSYNEQFF. CDR3 sequence (DNA): TGTGCCAGCCAGACCGGGAGGAACTCCTACAATGAGCAGTTCTTC.

This clonotype was recorded once. This clone may be a read error of a much larger clone one base away. This sequence joins TRBV30 and TRBJ1-1; D gene uncertain. Germline V lookup: CDR1 GTSNPN, CDR2 SVGIG (reference sequence). The CDR3 has 13 residues. The CDR3 DNA follows: TGTGCCTGGAGGCGCAGAGCTGTCACTGGAGCTTTCTTT. Translated: CAWRRRAVTGAFF.

This clonotype was observed many times. The V and J genes are TRBV12-3 or TRBV12-4 and TRBJ1-1; 8 bases agree with TRBD1. J was trimmed by 0 bases and V by 8 bases; bases with no gene match: 11. There are 16 residues in the CDR3. The CDR3, as DNA: TGTGCCAGCGGAGCAGGGGGCGATTTATTGAACACTGAAGCTTTCTTT. It translates to CASGAGGDLLNTEAFF.

The J gene is TRBJ2-1, the V gene TRBV10-2, with 10 positions matching TRBD2. The CDR3 sequence is 17 residues long. Germline trimming cut 0 bases from V and 8 bases from J; bases unmatched to any gene: 10. CDR1 and CDR2 (germline): WSHSY, SAAADI. The CDR3 here is CASSESFSSGSGDEQFF. In nucleotides, the CDR3 is TGCGCCAGCAGTGAGTCGTTTTCTAGCGGGAGTGGGGATGAGCAGTTCTTC.

This clonotype was detected ten times or more. The chain combines TRBV7-2 with TRBJ1-4; D uncertain. Trimming took off 5 bases at V and 7 bases at J, with 17 bases between the two ends. This CDR3 has 15 amino acids. Germline CDR1 reads SGHTA; CDR2 reads FQGNSA. In DNA, the CDR3 is TGTGCCAGCAGCAGGCTCCAGACCAGGAGTGAAAAACTGTTTTTT. This translates into CASSRLQTRSEKLFF.

This clonotype was seen many times. This rearrangement joins TRBV20-1 to TRBJ2-2, with D unclear. Germline lookup yields CDR1 DFQATT and CDR2 SNEGSKA (reference sequence). Trimming cost V 3 bases and J 1 base, with 12 bases left between them. The CDR3 spans 15 residues. The CDR3 nucleotides are TGCAGTGCTAGGAATAGGGCGAGGAACACCGGGGAGCTGTTTTTT. It translates to CSARNRARNTGELFF.

This clonotype has a handful of counts. The chain links TRBV19 to TRBJ1-2; TRBD1 matches 10 bases. The CDR3 is 17 residues long. Germline lookup yields CDR1 LNHDA and CDR2 SQIVND (reference sequence). J was trimmed by 3 bases and V by 4 bases; bases with no gene match: 11. The CDR3 here is CASSTGTGATFYYGYTF. The CDR3 region has the DNA TGTGCCAGTAGTACCGGGACAGGGGCAACTTTTTACTATGGCTACACCTTC.

Many counts were recorded for this clonotype. The gene calls are TRBV20-1 and TRBJ2-7; 8 nucleotides match TRBD2. Trimming at V came to 0 bases and at J to 2 bases, leaving 12 bases not matched to a gene. The V gene's germline CDR1 is DFQATT and CDR2 SNEGSKA (reference sequence). This CDR3 has 17 amino acids. The CDR3 DNA is TGCAGTGCTAGAGATCTATCGGGGGCGGGAGGTCCCTACGAGCAGTACTTC. As protein: CSARDLSGAGGPYEQYF.

This clonotype came up a few times. V gene TRBV18 combines with J gene TRBJ1-1, with D perhaps matching TRBD1 (6 bases). Trimming pared 4 bases from V and 3 bases from J, leaving 12 bases between. The CDR3 consists of 14 residues. In germline, CDR1 is KGHSH, CDR2 LQKENI. CDR3: CASSQRDTDTEAFF. The CDR3 DNA follows: TGTGCCAGCTCACAAAGGGACACCGACACTGAAGCTTTCTTT.

J is TRBJ1-5 and V is TRBV20-1; D remains ambiguous. The germline V gene has CDR1 DFQATT and CDR2 SNEGSKA (reference sequence). V was cut by 0 bases and J by 4 bases, with 10 bases left in between. The CDR3 spans 14 residues. The CDR3 bases are TGCAGTGCTAGAGAAGGGAGGGCGAATCAGCCCCAGCATTTT. This translates into CSAREGRANQPQHF.

With regard to this clonotype: A read error may explain this, as a much larger clone is one base away. The chain employs TRBV5-1 and TRBJ2-1; 7 bases are a match to TRBD2. The J call may not be correct, given that the DNA end is closer to TRBJ2-7. The CDR3 is made up of 14 amino acids. The germline gives CDR1 SGHRS, CDR2 YFSETQ. The chain's CDR3 is CASSLGLAVNEQYF. CDR3 DNA sequence: TGCGCCAGCAGCTTGGGGCTAGCGGTTAATGAGCAGTACTTC.

CDR3 sequence reads: CASSTPLAGVLNEQFF. The CDR3 bases are TGTGCCAGTAGTACCCCCCTAGCGGGAGTTTTAAATGAGCAGTTCTTC. The gene calls are TRBV19 and TRBJ2-1, with 10 bases aligning to TRBD2. Germline V gives CDR1 LNHDA, CDR2 SQIVND (reference sequence). The CDR3 spans 16 residues. The V gene end was trimmed by 4 bases and the J gene end by 7 bases; junction bases not matched to a gene: 10.

This clonotype was seen repeatedly, ten times or more. V and J are TRBV28 and TRBJ2-7; 9 nucleotides align to TRBD2. Trimming took 7 bases from V and 5 from J; bases not matched to a gene: 9. Germline CDR1 MDHEN, CDR2 SYDVKM. The CDR3 consists of 14 residues. CDR3 sequence: CASKGGGGADEQYF. CDR3 in DNA: TGTGCCAGCAAGGGGGGCGGGGGGGCAGACGAGCAGTACTTC.

The chain couples TRBV3-1 to TRBJ2-1; maybe TRBD2 (7 bases). The CDR3 covers 17 residues. Trimming pared 3 bases from V and 7 bases from J, leaving 22 bases between. Germline values: CDR1 LGHDT, CDR2 YNNKEL (reference sequence). Here the CDR3 DNA reads TGTGCCAGCAGCCAGAGGGGGAGGGCCGATTTTCGGAATGAGCAGTTCTTC. This codes for CASSQRGRADFRNEQFF.

This clonotype was recorded a few times. This chain joins TRBV4-1 and TRBJ2-7; no clear D. V dropped 5 bases and J dropped 0 bases, with 14 bases sitting between them. Germline-derived CDR1 and CDR2 are MGHRA and YSYEKL. The length of the CDR3 is 15 residues. For the CDR3, the DNA is TGCGCCAGCAGCTCCCATGAACTACCCTCCTACGAGCAGTACTTC. This gives the protein CASSSHELPSYEQYF.

This clonotype was observed at least ten times. The V call is TRBV7-9, the J call TRBJ1-1, with D hard to call. This CDR3 is built from 13 residues. V lost 1 base and J lost 1, with 4 bases in between. Germline loops: CDR1 SEHNR, CDR2 FQNEAQ (reference sequence). CDR3 sequence: CASSLEPNTEAFF. DNA of the CDR3: TGTGCCAGCAGCTTAGAACCGAACACTGAAGCTTTCTTT.

The table lists this clonotype with many counts. The rearrangement joins TRBV12-3 or TRBV12-4 to TRBJ2-7; 11 bases match TRBD1. The CDR3 contains 13 residues. The V gene end was trimmed by 10 bases and the J gene end by 2 bases; junction bases not matched to a gene: 4. The DNA of the CDR3 is TGTGCCACCCAGGGACAGGGGGCCTACGAGCAGTACTTC. Encoded protein: CATQGQGAYEQYF.

Ten or more counts support this clonotype. DNA for the CDR3: TGTGCCAGCAGCTTTCCCGGGACACTTGTCTACGAGCAGTACTTC. Translation: CASSFPGTLVYEQYF. This rearrangement joins TRBV9 to TRBJ2-7, with D maybe TRBD1 (6 bases). Trimming cost V 4 bases and J 3 bases, with 17 bases left between them. The CDR3 has 15 amino acids. Looked up from germline, CDR1 is SGDLS and CDR2 is YYNGEE.

This clonotype was seen many times. The rearrangement joins TRBV12-3 or TRBV12-4 to TRBJ1-2; D gene ambiguous. The CDR3 spans 16 residues. V was cut by 8 bases and J by 0 bases, with 19 bases left in between. The CDR3 is CASGELVGTANYGYTF. CDR3 bases: TGTGCCAGCGGTGAGCTAGTTGGCACAGCTAACTATGGCTACACCTTC.

This clonotype was picked up a small number of times. The V gene is TRBV10-3, the J gene TRBJ2-1; D not resolved. V lost 3 bases, J lost 4 bases, and 10 bases lay in between. This CDR3 has 14 residues. CDR1 is ENHRY, CDR2 SYGVKD, per germline. In DNA form, the CDR3 reads TGTGCCATCAGTGATCAGACGGATTACAATGAGCAGTTCTTC. Its protein is CAISDQTDYNEQFF.

The DNA for the CDR3 is TGTGCCATCAGTGAGTCTGGACTAGCAGGACGGAGCGCGCAGTACTTC. Protein product: CAISESGLAGRSAQYF. This chain links TRBV10-3 with TRBJ2-7, with 8 bases aligning to TRBD2. Germline V gene lookup returns CDR1 ENHRY and CDR2 SYGVKD. The CDR3 loop spans 16 amino acids. After removal of 0 bases from V and 9 bases from J, the junction contained 13 bases not matched to a gene.

Concerning this clonotype itself: A much more abundant neighbour one base away suggests this may be a read error. In DNA, the CDR3 is TGTGCCAGCAGTCACAGACAAGGAGGGGGCACTGAAGCTTTCTTT. Residues: CASSHRQGGGTEAFF. The J gene is TRBJ1-1, the V gene TRBV12-3 or TRBV12-4; perhaps TRBD1 as D (6 bases). CDR3 length: 15 amino acids. V was clipped by 5 bases and J by 4 bases, with 17 bases between them.

This chain links TRBV30 with TRBJ2-1; D gene ambiguous. The CDR3 extends over 13 amino acids. The V gene's germline CDR1 is GTSNPN and CDR2 SVGIG (reference sequence). V lost 5 bases and J 3 bases, leaving 11 bases between the germline ends. In nucleotides, the CDR3 is TGTGCCTGGGGTCTCCTGATCTACAATGAGCAGTTCTTC. Encoded protein: CAWGLLIYNEQFF.